Below are 5 T cell receptor beta chains sequenced from a single sample in a study of cytomegalovirus exposure and HLA in healthy donors. The assay was immunoSEQ multiplex PCR, and TCRdb's table has in-frame clones only and misses some. The profile covers about 170,000 clones, with roughly 91% appearing a single time and around 4.4% taken by the ten largest. Sequenced material: PBMCs. These receptors were collected from a man between 18 and 29 years old in good health and CMV-seropositive.

V is TRBV4-2 and J is TRBJ1-1, with D perhaps TRBD1 (5 bases). Germline values: CDR1 LGHNA, CDR2 YNFKEQ. CDR3 length: 16 amino acids. V was trimmed by 2 bases and J by 0 bases, leaving 13 bases between them. Written as DNA, the CDR3 is TGTGCCAGCAGCCAATTGACAGCACCTATGAACACTGAAGCTTTCTTT. Amino acids: CASSQLTAPMNTEAFF.

This chain joins TRBV7-6 and TRBJ2-7; 10 bases are shared with TRBD1. The CDR3 extends over 15 amino acids. CDR1 and CDR2 (germline): SGHVS, FNYEAQ. The V segment lost 4 bases and the J segment 7 bases; nucleotides outside the gene matches: 10. CDR3: CASSSPGQGTPEQYF. The CDR3 region has the DNA TGTGCCAGCAGCTCTCCGGGACAGGGGACCCCAGAGCAGTACTTC.

The gene calls are TRBV20-1 and TRBJ1-2; 9 bases are a match to TRBD1. The junction had 2 bases not matched to a gene; V was cut back by 6 bases and J by 6 bases. The CDR3 covers 11 residues. CDR1 and CDR2 (germline): DFQATT, SNEGSKA (reference sequence). CDR3 amino acids: CSARTGDGYTF. For the CDR3, the DNA is TGCAGTGCAAGGACAGGGGATGGCTACACCTTC.

V and J are TRBV5-1 and TRBJ2-1; 8 bases align to TRBD2. The V gene's germline CDR1 is SGHRS and CDR2 YFSETQ. The CDR3 totals 15 residues. V was pared by 0 bases and J by 3 bases, with 2 bases of the junction left unmatched. The CDR3 reads CASSLVAGGYNEQFF. As DNA, the CDR3 is TGCGCCAGCAGCTTGGTCGCGGGGGGCTACAATGAGCAGTTCTTC. Combining the CDR3 with reference TRBV5-1 and TRBJ2-1 gives the whole variable domain KAGVTQTPRYLIKTRGQQVTLSCSPISGHRSVSWYQQTPGQGLQFLFEYFSETQRNKGNFPGRFSGRQFSNSRSEMNVSTLELGDSALYLCASSLVAGGYNEQFFGPGTRLTVL.

This chain uses TRBV28 with TRBJ2-7, with D unclear. Germline V gene lookup returns CDR1 MDHEN and CDR2 SYDVKM. The V end lost 6 bases, the J end lost 2 bases, and 17 bases lay between the germline ends. There are 15 residues in the CDR3. The CDR3 sequence is CASSFTQVLTYEQYF. CDR3 nucleotide sequence: TGTGCCAGCAGCTTTACCCAGGTTCTAACCTACGAGCAGTACTTC.